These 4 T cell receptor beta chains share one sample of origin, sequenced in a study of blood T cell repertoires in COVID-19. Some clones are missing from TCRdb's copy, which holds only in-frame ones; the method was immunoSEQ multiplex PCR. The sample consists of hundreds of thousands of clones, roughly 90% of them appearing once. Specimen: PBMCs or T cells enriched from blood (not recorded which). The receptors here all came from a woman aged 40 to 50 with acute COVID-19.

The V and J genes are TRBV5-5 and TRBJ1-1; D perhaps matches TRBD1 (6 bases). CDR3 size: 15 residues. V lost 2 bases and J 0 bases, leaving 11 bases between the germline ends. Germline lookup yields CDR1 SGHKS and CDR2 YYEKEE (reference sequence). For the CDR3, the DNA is TGTGCCAGCAGCTTCCTCCAGGGGCTGAACACTGAAGCTTTCTTT. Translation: CASSFLQGLNTEAFF.

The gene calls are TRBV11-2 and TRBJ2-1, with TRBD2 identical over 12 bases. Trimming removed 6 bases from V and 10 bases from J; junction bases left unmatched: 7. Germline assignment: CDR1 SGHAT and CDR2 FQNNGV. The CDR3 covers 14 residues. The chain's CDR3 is CASRSSGGAGEQFF. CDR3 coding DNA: TGTGCCAGCAGATCTAGCGGGGGGGCTGGGGAGCAGTTCTTC.

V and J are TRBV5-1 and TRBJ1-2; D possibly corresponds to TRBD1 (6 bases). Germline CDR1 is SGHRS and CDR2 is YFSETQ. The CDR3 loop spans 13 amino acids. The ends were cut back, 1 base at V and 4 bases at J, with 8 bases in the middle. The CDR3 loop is CASSLQGPYGYTF. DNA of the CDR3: TGCGCCAGCAGCTTGCAGGGGCCCTATGGCTACACCTTC. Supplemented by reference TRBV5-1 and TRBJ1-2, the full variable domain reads KAGVTQTPRYLIKTRGQQVTLSCSPISGHRSVSWYQQTPGQGLQFLFEYFSETQRNKGNFPGRFSGRQFSNSRSEMNVSTLELGDSALYLCASSLQGPYGYTFGSGTRLTVV.

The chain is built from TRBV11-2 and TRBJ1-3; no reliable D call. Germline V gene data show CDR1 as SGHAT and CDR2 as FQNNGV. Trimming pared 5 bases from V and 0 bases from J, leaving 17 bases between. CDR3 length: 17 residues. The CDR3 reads CASSRSSIYPSGNTIYF. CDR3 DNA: TGTGCCAGCAGCCGTAGCTCCATCTATCCCTCTGGAAACACCATATATTTT.